One sample yielded the 27 T cell receptor beta chains listed below, sequenced in a study of blood T cell repertoires in COVID-19. Sequencing was performed with immunoSEQ multiplex PCR; in TCRdb, only in-frame clones are kept and a portion is missing. Here the sample spans some 370,000 clones, around 87% being singletons. The sample taken for sequencing was peripheral blood. All receptors come from a woman aged 25 to 39 with COVID-19, enrolled during active disease.

The gene calls are TRBV10-3 and TRBJ2-7, with D possibly TRBD2 on 5 matching bases. CDR1 is ENHRY, CDR2 SYGVKD, per germline. V gave up 4 bases and J gave up 0 bases, with 10 bases separating them. The CDR3 covers 14 residues. The CDR3 region has the DNA TGTGCCATCAGTGCAGAGCGGAGCTCCTACGAGCAGTACTTC. Amino acids: CAISAERSSYEQYF.

The chain couples TRBV9 to TRBJ2-7; the D is unclear. Trimming took 0 bases from V and 3 from J, leaving 13 bases between them. This CDR3 comprises 15 residues. Germline V gene lookup returns CDR1 SGDLS and CDR2 YYNGEE. The CDR3 spells CASSVGWSPVYEQYF. The CDR3 coding sequence is TGTGCCAGCAGCGTAGGGTGGAGCCCCGTCTACGAGCAGTACTTC. The full variable domain, rest sourced from reference TRBV9 and TRBJ2-7, is DSGVTQTPKHLITATGQRVTLRCSPRSGDLSVYWYQQSLDQGLQFLIQYYNGEERAKGNILERFSAQQFPDLHSELNLSSLELGDSALYFCASSVGWSPVYEQYFGPGTRLTVT.

The V gene is TRBV24-1, the J gene TRBJ2-3; TRBD2 is a possible D gene (7 bases). The V and J ends lost 9 bases and 1 base respectively, with 22 bases between them. The CDR3 runs to 17 residues. Germline CDR1 KGHDR, CDR2 SFDVKD. The CDR3 loop reads CATAPSGGPDRTDTQYF. DNA of the CDR3: TGTGCCACCGCCCCCTCGGGGGGCCCGGACCGCACAGATACGCAGTATTTT.

The chain is built from TRBV6-1 and TRBJ2-3; 8 positions agree with TRBD1. Germline-derived CDR1 and CDR2 are MNHNS and SASEGT. The CDR3 loop spans 16 amino acids. V lost 2 bases, J lost 2 bases, and 6 bases stayed unmatched. The DNA for the CDR3 is TGTGCCAGCAGTGAACTAGGACAGGGATACACAGATACGCAGTATTTT. Its translation: CASSELGQGYTDTQYF.

The V and J genes are TRBV30 and TRBJ1-2; D not certain. CDR1 GTSNPN and CDR2 SVGIG come from the germline V gene (reference sequence). CDR3 length: 11 residues. V dropped 0 bases and J dropped 6 bases, with 5 bases sitting between them. Written as DNA, the CDR3 is TGTGCCTGGAGTGTACAGAATGGCTACACCTTC. Translated, it gives CAWSVQNGYTF.

The J gene is TRBJ2-2, the V gene TRBV18; TRBD1 agrees at 8 bases. Germline CDR1 KGHSH, CDR2 LQKENI. CDR3 length: 14 residues. V lost 5 bases to trimming and J lost 6 bases; unmatched junction nucleotides: 5. The CDR3 loop reads CASSSLTGAGELFF. For the CDR3, the DNA is TGTGCCAGCTCATCCTTGACAGGGGCCGGGGAGCTGTTTTTT.

The gene calls are TRBV19 and TRBJ2-1; TRBD2 agrees at 11 bases. With V trimmed by 6 bases and J by 5 bases, 9 bases remained unmatched. Germline CDR1 reads LNHDA; CDR2 reads SQIVND (reference sequence). The length of the CDR3 is 16 residues. Written as DNA, the CDR3 is TGTGCCAGTAGCCCTCCGGGTAGCGGGAGGGACAATGAGCAGTTCTTC. Residues: CASSPPGSGRDNEQFF.

The chain combines TRBV28 with TRBJ1-2, with D maybe TRBD1 (6 bases). Between the trimmed V and J ends, which lost 3 bases and 2 bases, there was a span of 10 bases. Germline CDR1 is MDHEN and CDR2 is SYDVKM. The CDR3 totals 14 residues. CDR3 protein: CASSFGGLNYGYTF. CDR3 nucleotides: TGTGCCAGCAGTTTCGGGGGGCTGAACTATGGCTACACCTTC.

The chain links TRBV7-9 to TRBJ2-1; 8 bases match TRBD2. Germline V gene sequence: CDR1 SEHNR, CDR2 FQNEAQ (reference sequence). The CDR3 has 15 residues. V trimming: 5 bases; J trimming: 4 bases; junction bases outside the gene matches: 7. The CDR3 bases are TGTGCCAGCAGCGGAGCGGGAGAGGCGTACAATGAGCAGTTCTTC. As protein: CASSGAGEAYNEQFF.

V and J are TRBV9 and TRBJ1-6; 10 nucleotides align to TRBD1. The CDR3 has 15 residues. V trimming: 0 bases; J trimming: 10 bases; junction bases outside the gene matches: 4. Per germline, CDR1 SGDLS and CDR2 YYNGEE. The CDR3 DNA reads as TGTGCCAGCAGCGTAGAGACAGGGGGCGGATCACCCCTCCACTTT. Translating gives CASSVETGGGSPLHF.

The chain has TRBV2 and TRBJ1-2; perhaps TRBD1 as D (5 bases). V was pared by 4 bases and J by 8 bases, with 14 bases between. This CDR3 is built from 13 residues. The germline V gene has CDR1 SNHLY and CDR2 FYNNEI. CDR3 loop: CASSGDGGGGYTF. In DNA, the CDR3 is TGTGCCAGCAGTGGTGACGGGGGTGGGGGCTACACCTTC.

V is TRBV5-1 and J is TRBJ2-7; 7 positions match TRBD2. The CDR3 length is 15 residues. In germline, CDR1 is SGHRS, CDR2 YFSETQ. After removal of 4 bases from V and 7 bases from J, the junction contained 14 bases not matched to a gene. The CDR3 here is CASSPDGRVALEQYF. CDR3 nucleotides: TGCGCCAGCAGCCCGGATGGGAGGGTGGCTTTAGAGCAGTACTTC.

The chain couples TRBV5-4 to TRBJ1-2; TRBD1 aligns across 7 bases. The CDR3 has 14 residues. Per germline, CDR1 SGHNT and CDR2 YYREEE (reference sequence). Germline trimming cut 4 bases from V and 3 bases from J; bases unmatched to any gene: 6. This chain's CDR3 is CASSPTGDHYGYTF. CDR3 nucleotide sequence: TGTGCCAGCAGCCCAACAGGGGACCACTATGGCTACACCTTC.

This clone has only one observation. The V and J genes are TRBV27 and TRBJ1-1, with no clear D. Trimming stripped 5 bases from V and 0 bases from J, with 13 bases between. This CDR3 is built from 15 residues. The germline V gene has CDR1 MNHEY and CDR2 SMNVEV (reference sequence). This CDR3 is CASSPAISMNTEAFF. In DNA, the CDR3 is TGTGCCAGCAGTCCCGCGATATCAATGAACACTGAAGCTTTCTTT.

The chain has TRBV29-1 and TRBJ1-5; 8 bases map to TRBD1. Germline-derived CDR1 and CDR2 are SQVTM and ANQGSEA. J gave up 6 bases and V 6 bases, and 7 bases lay outside the gene matches. The length of the CDR3 is 13 residues. CDR3 loop: CSVGITGGQPQHF. In DNA form, the CDR3 reads TGCAGCGTAGGGATCACAGGGGGTCAGCCCCAGCATTTT.

A few counts support this clone. This chain links TRBV28 with TRBJ1-2; no clear D. Between the trimmed V and J ends, which lost 4 bases and 7 bases, there was a span of 13 bases. Germline V lookup: CDR1 MDHEN, CDR2 SYDVKM. This CDR3 contains 13 residues. The CDR3: CASSSHPVGGYTF. The CDR3 DNA follows: TGTGCCAGCAGTTCCCATCCGGTCGGTGGCTACACCTTC.

CDR3 nucleotide sequence: TGTGCCATCAGTGCTGCGGGCCCCTGGGGCTACACCTTC. This gives the protein CAISAAGPWGYTF. The V call is TRBV10-3, the J call TRBJ1-2, with D unresolved. The CDR3 has 13 amino acids. Germline V lookup: CDR1 ENHRY, CDR2 SYGVKD. The ends were cut back, 4 bases at V and 8 bases at J, with 14 bases in the middle.

This rearrangement joins TRBV2 to TRBJ1-5; D gene ambiguous. There are 16 residues in the CDR3. CDR1 is SNHLY and CDR2 is FYNNEI in the germline V gene. Trimming took off 4 bases at V and 3 bases at J, with 16 bases between the two ends. The CDR3 nucleotides read TGTGCCAGCAGTGGGATGGATCGGGTTCACAATCAGCCCCAGCATTTT. It yields the protein CASSGMDRVHNQPQHF.

A few counts support this clone. The same CDR3 arises from other DNA sequences in this sample as well. The chain uses TRBV9 and TRBJ1-3, with a possible D match to TRBD1 (6 bases). Trimming removed 2 bases at V and 2 bases at J, with 11 bases between. CDR3 length: 15 residues. Germline V gene lookup returns CDR1 SGDLS and CDR2 YYNGEE. CDR3 DNA: TGTGCCAGCAGCGTGGCGGCAGGGGCTGGAAACACCATATATTTT. It is translated as CASSVAAGAGNTIYF.

The rearrangement links TRBV2 to TRBJ1-5; D may be TRBD1 (5 bases). The CDR3 extends over 15 amino acids. The V end was cut by 6 bases, the J end by 7 bases, with 19 bases between. Looked up from germline, CDR1 is SNHLY and CDR2 is FYNNEI. Here the CDR3 DNA reads TGTGCCAGCAGCGGAGGGGCCTCCGAAGGACAGCCCCAGCATTTT. Encoded protein: CASSGGASEGQPQHF.

The chain carries TRBV5-4 and TRBJ2-6, with 11 bases aligning to TRBD1. The CDR3 contains 14 residues. Germline CDR1 reads SGHNT; CDR2 reads YYREEE (reference sequence). J was trimmed by 12 bases and V by 4 bases; bases with no gene match: 6. CDR3 in amino acids: CASSPGQGASVLTF. In nucleotides, the CDR3 is TGTGCCAGCAGCCCTGGACAGGGGGCAAGCGTCCTGACTTTC.

This chain links TRBV2 with TRBJ2-3, with D tentatively TRBD1 (5 bases). Between the trimmed V and J ends, which lost 8 bases and 2 bases, there was a span of 17 bases. Germline assignment: CDR1 SNHLY and CDR2 FYNNEI. This CDR3 comprises 15 residues. This CDR3 reads CASGLGPGSTDTQYF. DNA for the CDR3: TGTGCCAGCGGCCTGGGGCCAGGGTCCACAGATACGCAGTATTTT.

The rearrangement links TRBV3-1 (or the pseudogene TRBV3-2) to TRBJ2-1; TRBD1 might be the D (5 bases). Germline V gene lookup returns CDR1 LGHDT and CDR2 YNNKEL (reference sequence). V was clipped by 8 bases and J by 3 bases, with 14 bases between them. The length of the CDR3 is 14 residues. The CDR3 DNA sequence: TGTGCCAGCGCGCCAGGGTTTGACTACAATGAGCAGTTCTTC. This translates into CASAPGFDYNEQFF.

This clone was observed a single time. The chain couples TRBV15 to TRBJ2-4; the D is unclear. The CDR3 is 13 amino acids. Trimming left V 3 bases short and J 7 bases short, with 10 bases between. Germline V CDR1 and CDR2: LNHNV, YYDKDF (reference sequence). The CDR3 sequence is CATSRLLGNIQYF. The CDR3 region has the DNA TGTGCCACCAGCAGGCTTCTCGGGAACATTCAGTACTTC.

In this sample, this clone turned up once. V is TRBV7-2 and J is TRBJ2-7; 8 nucleotides align to TRBD2. The CDR3 has 16 amino acids. Germline V gene lookup returns CDR1 SGHTA and CDR2 FQGNSA. Trimming at V came to 0 bases and at J to 4 bases, leaving 8 bases not matched to a gene. For the CDR3, the DNA is TGTGCCAGCAGCTTAGCCGTTAGCGGGACTGGTTACGAGCAGTACTTC. Translated: CASSLAVSGTGYEQYF.

Points on this clone: The identical CDR3 is also encoded by other nucleotide sequences in the sample. J is TRBJ2-7 and V is TRBV5-1, with TRBD1 matching 11 bases. This CDR3 comprises 15 residues. With 2 bases clipped from V and 4 bases from J, the junction kept 5 bases outside the gene matches. Germline V gene sequence: CDR1 SGHRS, CDR2 YFSETQ. Here the CDR3 DNA reads TGCGCCAGCAGCTTAGGGACAGGGGGAAGTTACGAGCAGTACTTC. Protein sequence: CASSLGTGGSYEQYF.

V is TRBV18 and J is TRBJ1-1; D is unclear. Per the germline V gene, CDR1 is KGHSH and CDR2 is LQKENI. This CDR3 spans 13 amino acids. The V gene lost 6 bases and the J gene lost 11 bases, with 19 bases spanning the gap. The CDR3 sequence is CASSGGEVSWAFF. As DNA, the CDR3 is TGTGCCAGCTCCGGTGGGGAGGTCTCGTGGGCTTTCTTT.